The 27 T cell receptor beta chains reported below all come from one sample, sequenced in a study of shared clonotypes between healthy human individuals. Repertoires were generated with immunoSEQ multiplex PCR, while TCRdb's copy carries only in-frame clones and drops some. Counted here are around 2,000,000 clones, over 85% occurring once; the ten biggest clones make up approximately 1%. Naivety among CD8 cells was defined by CD45RO negativity and positive CCR7 selection, thereby excluding terminally differentiated effector memory CD45RA+ cells. Sequences were obtained from naive CD8+ T cells sorted from blood. All receptors derive from a man between 18 and 29 years old in good health.

This chain connects TRBV19 to TRBJ2-7, with D possibly being TRBD1 (6 bases). V was trimmed by 3 bases and J by 6 bases, leaving 12 bases between them. The CDR3 covers 13 residues. Germline assignment: CDR1 LNHDA and CDR2 SQIVND (reference sequence). CDR3 nucleotides: TGTGCCAGTAGTATGGCGACAGGTTCCGAGCAGTACTTC. Protein: CASSMATGSEQYF. The complete variable domain, with remaining parts taken from reference TRBV19 and TRBJ2-7, reads DGGITQSPKYLFRKEGQNVTLSCEQNLNHDAMYWYRQDPGQGLRLIYYSQIVNDFQKGDIAEGYSVSREKKESFPLTVTSAQKNPTAFYLCASSMATGSEQYFGPGTRLTVT.

CDR3 sequence: CASSLRGYYEQYF. CDR3 nucleotides: TGTGCCAGCAGCTTACGGGGGTACTACGAGCAGTACTTC. The gene calls are TRBV11-2 and TRBJ2-7, with D tentatively TRBD2 (6 bases). V lost 2 bases and J 3 bases, leaving 8 bases between the germline ends. The CDR3 is made up of 13 amino acids. The germline gives CDR1 SGHAT, CDR2 FQNNGV.

V and J are TRBV7-9 and TRBJ1-2; possible D gene TRBD1, 6 bases. Germline lookup yields CDR1 SEHNR and CDR2 FQNEAQ (reference sequence). Trimming took off 5 bases at V and 2 bases at J, with 18 bases between the two ends. The CDR3 has 16 amino acids. CDR3 sequence reads: CASSPEIGQGNYGYTF. In nucleotides, the CDR3 is TGTGCCAGCAGCCCCGAGATCGGTCAGGGGAACTATGGCTACACCTTC.

The sample holds one count of this clone. The chain joins TRBV7-2 to TRBJ2-1; TRBD2 agrees at 7 bases. CDR1 is SGHTA, CDR2 FQGNSA, per germline. The CDR3 runs 16 residues. V was pared by 1 base and J by 7 bases, with 10 bases of the junction left unmatched. The chain's CDR3 is CASSLVVGGIRNEQFF. The CDR3 bases are TGTGCCAGCAGCTTAGTTGTGGGGGGGATTAGGAATGAGCAGTTCTTC.

The V and J genes are TRBV30 and TRBJ2-7, with 11 bases matching TRBD1. The CDR3 totals 13 residues. The V gene's germline CDR1 is GTSNPN and CDR2 SVGIG (reference sequence). Unmatched junction bases numbered 4, after V lost 5 bases and J lost 4 bases. In DNA form, the CDR3 reads TGTGCCTGGGCCGGGACAGGGGGGTACGAGCAGTACTTC. As protein: CAWAGTGGYEQYF. Together with reference TRBV30 and TRBJ2-7, the CDR3 gives the full variable domain: SQTIHQWPATLVQPVGSPLSLECTVEGTSNPNLYWYRQAAGRGLQLLFYSVGIGQISSEVPQNLSASRPQDRQFILSSKKLLLSDSGFYLCAWAGTGGYEQYFGPGTRLTVT.

This clone was found once. The V call is TRBV11-2, the J call TRBJ1-2, with a weak D call TRBD1 (6 bases). The V gene's germline CDR1 is SGHAT and CDR2 FQNNGV. V shed 6 bases and J shed 4 bases, with 18 bases lying between them. The CDR3 is made up of 15 amino acids. The DNA of the CDR3 is TGTGCCAGCAGTGGACAGCTCCCTGGGGGCTATGGCTACACCTTC. It yields the protein CASSGQLPGGYGYTF.

The CDR3 region is CASSLAGTLEQYF. The CDR3 nucleotides are TGTGCCAGCAGCTTAGCAGGGACCCTCGAGCAGTACTTC. V gene TRBV7-8 combines with J gene TRBJ2-7; D is possibly TRBD1 or TRBD2 (5 bases each). Looked up from germline, CDR1 is SGHVS and CDR2 is FQNEAQ. Trimming took off 0 bases at V and 6 bases at J, with 9 bases between the two ends. The CDR3 is 13 residues long.

The chain links TRBV19 to TRBJ2-5; 11 bases align to TRBD2. Germline lookup yields CDR1 LNHDA and CDR2 SQIVND (reference sequence). J gave up 5 bases and V 6 bases, and 5 bases lay outside the gene matches. The CDR3 spans 14 residues. This CDR3 is CASSLAGGQETQYF. The CDR3 DNA is TGTGCCAGTAGCCTAGCGGGGGGACAGGAGACCCAGTACTTC.

The chain couples TRBV5-5 to TRBJ1-1; D gene ambiguous. The CDR3 is 14 amino acids. V was cut by 0 bases and J by 4 bases, with 10 bases left in between. The germline gives CDR1 SGHKS, CDR2 YYEKEE (reference sequence). Written as DNA, the CDR3 is TGTGCCAGCAGCTTGGGGGTCAGTGGCACTGAAGCTTTCTTT. Translated, it gives CASSLGVSGTEAFF.

The V gene is TRBV13, the J gene TRBJ2-7, with D perhaps given as TRBD1 or TRBD2 (5 bases each). V was cut by 6 bases and J by 3 bases, with 12 bases left in between. The CDR3 consists of 13 residues. CDR1 and CDR2 (germline): PRHDT, FYEKMQ (reference sequence). The CDR3 region is CASRVGGNYEQYF. In DNA, the CDR3 is TGTGCCAGCAGGGTTGGGGGAAACTACGAGCAGTACTTC.

The chain uses TRBV21-1 and TRBJ1-3; the table gives TRBD1 as D, unverified against the DNA. TRBV21-1 is termed a pseudogene. The CDR3 covers 14 residues. CDR3 amino acids: CASRDDRGVNTIYF. CDR3 bases: TGTGCCAGCAGGGATGACAGGGGTGTAAACACCATATATTTT.

In its sample, this clone was seen once. The chain couples TRBV6-5 to TRBJ1-5; TRBD1 might be the D (5 bases). The V gene's germline CDR1 is MNHEY and CDR2 SVGAGI. The V end lost 6 bases, the J end lost 3 bases, and 15 bases lay between the germline ends. This CDR3 has 15 amino acids. The CDR3, as DNA: TGTGCCAGCAGCCTGGGTGGGGCTCTCAATCAGCCCCAGCATTTT. It codes for CASSLGGALNQPQHF.

The rearrangement uses TRBV5-5 and TRBJ2-1; weak D call: TRBD2 (5 bases). The CDR3 contains 12 residues. Per germline, CDR1 SGHKS and CDR2 YYEKEE (reference sequence). Trimming stripped 0 bases from V and 14 bases from J, with 12 bases between. CDR3 sequence reads: CASSLDGESKFF. CDR3 sequence (DNA): TGTGCCAGCAGCTTGGACGGGGAGAGCAAGTTCTTC.

The V call is TRBV13, the J call TRBJ2-2, with D unresolved. Trimming removed 1 base from V and 6 bases from J, with 9 bases in between. This CDR3 has 14 amino acids. Germline V CDR1 and CDR2: PRHDT, FYEKMQ (reference sequence). The CDR3 coding sequence is TGTGCCAGCAGCTTAGAAGGCAGGTCCGGGGAGCTGTTTTTT. Protein: CASSLEGRSGELFF.

The chain recombines TRBV6-5 with TRBJ2-5; perhaps TRBD1 as D (5 bases). Trimming took off 1 base at V and 2 bases at J, with 11 bases between the two ends. CDR3 length: 15 residues. Germline V CDR1 and CDR2: MNHEY, SVGAGI. CDR3 sequence: CASSYWQGTQETQYF. The CDR3 coding sequence is TGTGCCAGCAGTTACTGGCAGGGTACGCAAGAGACCCAGTACTTC.

The chain uses TRBV5-1 and TRBJ2-7; D not certain. This CDR3 comprises 14 residues. Germline-derived CDR1 and CDR2 are SGHRS and YFSETQ. The V end lost 4 bases, the J end lost 0 bases, and 11 bases lay between the germline ends. The CDR3 spells CASSIKPNSYEQYF. CDR3 sequence (DNA): TGCGCCAGCAGCATAAAGCCGAACTCCTACGAGCAGTACTTC.

This chain connects TRBV6-1 to TRBJ1-1; 8 nucleotides match TRBD1. This CDR3 has 15 residues. Per germline, CDR1 MNHNS and CDR2 SASEGT. V lost 6 bases, J lost 1 base, and 7 bases stayed unmatched. The CDR3 sequence is CASRDRAFANTEAFF. In DNA form, the CDR3 reads TGTGCCAGCAGGGACAGGGCCTTTGCGAACACTGAAGCTTTCTTT.

The rearrangement uses TRBV4-3 and TRBJ1-1; 9 bases are shared with TRBD1. CDR3 length equals 15 residues. With V trimmed by 3 bases and J by 7 bases, 9 bases remained unmatched. Germline V gives CDR1 LGHNA, CDR2 YSLEER. The CDR3 DNA sequence: TGCGCCAGCAGCCAGGACAGGGGATGGGGCATTGAAGCTTTCTTT. This codes for CASSQDRGWGIEAFF.

The rearrangement uses TRBV6-5 and TRBJ2-1; D not certain. Between the trimmed V and J ends, which lost 2 bases and 5 bases, there was a span of 10 bases. The CDR3 runs 14 residues. CDR1 MNHEY and CDR2 SVGAGI come from the germline V gene. CDR3 DNA sequence: TGTGCCAGCAGTTACGGTGTGTTTAACAATGAGCAGTTCTTC. The encoded protein is CASSYGVFNNEQFF.

CDR3 bases: TGTGCCAGCAGCCAAGATGAGGCAGCGGGGGAGCACAATGAGCAGTTCTTC. Its protein product is CASSQDEAAGEHNEQFF. This chain connects TRBV4-2 to TRBJ2-1, with TRBD2 identical over 8 bases. V was pared by 0 bases and J by 5 bases, with 9 bases of the junction left unmatched. The germline gives CDR1 LGHNA, CDR2 YNFKEQ. The CDR3 is 17 residues long.

The chain is built from TRBV14 and TRBJ1-1, with D unresolved. The CDR3 is 15 amino acids. V shed 4 bases and J shed 4 bases, with 16 bases lying between them. CDR1 and CDR2 (germline): SGHDN, FVKESK. The CDR3 here is CASSPVIIWGTEAFF. CDR3 DNA: TGTGCCAGCAGCCCTGTTATCATCTGGGGCACTGAAGCTTTCTTT. The full variable domain, in which reference TRBV14 and TRBJ1-1 provide the parts outside the CDR3, is EAGVTQFPSHSVIEKGQTVTLRCDPISGHDNLYWYRRVMGKEIKFLLHFVKESKQDESGMPNNRFLAERTGGTYSTLKVQPAELEDSGVYFCASSPVIIWGTEAFFGQGTRLTVV.

Concerning this clone itself: Other DNA variants within this sample encode the same CDR3. The chain links TRBV27 to TRBJ1-5; 7 bases agree with TRBD1. Germline trimming cut 6 bases from V and 4 bases from J; bases unmatched to any gene: 9. Germline-derived CDR1 and CDR2 are MNHEY and SMNVEV (reference sequence). The CDR3 has 15 residues. In DNA, the CDR3 is TGTGCCAGCAGCCTCACAGGGGTGGGGAATCAGCCCCAGCATTTT. Amino acids: CASSLTGVGNQPQHF.

V is TRBV4-3 and J is TRBJ1-6, with TRBD1 matching 8 bases. V lost 0 bases, J lost 6 bases, and 4 bases stayed unmatched. The CDR3 totals 16 residues. CDR1 and CDR2 (germline): LGHNA, YSLEER. CDR3 loop: CASSQDPGQGNSPLHF. CDR3 DNA sequence: TGCGCCAGCAGCCAAGATCCCGGACAGGGTAATTCACCCCTCCACTTT.

The rearrangement links TRBV12-5 to TRBJ2-1, with D uncertain. In germline, CDR1 is LGHNT, CDR2 FRNRAP. The CDR3 has 14 amino acids. Trimming cost V 3 bases and J 6 bases, with 12 bases left between them. The CDR3 coding sequence is TGTGCTAGTGGTTTAGTCCCCGTTCTCAATGAGCAGTTCTTC. Translated: CASGLVPVLNEQFF. The entire variable domain, with the rest obtained from reference TRBV12-5 and TRBJ2-1, is as follows: DARVTQTPRHKVTEMGQEVTMRCQPILGHNTVFWYRQTMMQGLELLAYFRNRAPLDDSGMPKDRFSAEMPDATLATLKIQPSEPRDSAVYFCASGLVPVLNEQFFGPGTRLTVL.

The CDR3 DNA is TGTGCCAGCAGCGTATCCGGGAGCAGCAACAATGAGCAGTTCTTC. Its protein product is CASSVSGSSNNEQFF. The chain employs TRBV9 and TRBJ2-1; D may be TRBD2 (6 bases). V shed 1 base and J shed 5 bases, with 13 bases lying between them. CDR3 length: 15 amino acids. Looked up from germline, CDR1 is SGDLS and CDR2 is YYNGEE.

V and J are TRBV27 and TRBJ2-1, with 9 bases matching TRBD2. Germline CDR1 and CDR2: MNHEY and SMNVEV (reference sequence). V lost 0 bases and J lost 4; bases outside the gene matches: 4. The length of the CDR3 is 16 residues. CDR3 bases: TGTGCCAGCAGTTTATCTAGCGGGGGCGATTACAATGAGCAGTTCTTC. Its protein product is CASSLSSGGDYNEQFF.

The chain couples TRBV9 to TRBJ2-1, with D perhaps matching TRBD2 (6 bases). The length of the CDR3 is 18 residues. Germline V gene sequence: CDR1 SGDLS, CDR2 YYNGEE. The V end was cut by 2 bases, the J end by 5 bases, with 23 bases between. The CDR3, as DNA: TGTGCCAGCAGCGTCGAAGGAGGGGTACAATATGAGAACAATGAGCAGTTCTTC. Translating it yields CASSVEGGVQYENNEQFF.